The clone carrying this T cell receptor (beta chain) appeared many times. The antigen is not known. The source of the sample is a study of T cell repertoires in cytomegalovirus infection. CDR1 and CDR2 from the germline V gene are SGHTA and FQGNSA. The V end was cut by 1 base, the J end by 3 bases, with 12 bases between. The CDR3 spans 15 residues. TCRdb passed the reads through MiXCR, listing each CDR3 protein once. This sample has about 330,000 distinct CDR3 sequences; just under 35% occur once, and the top ten carry roughly 12%. The TCR originated in a human donor in good health (CMV status not recorded). Some clones in this sample may be carry-over from other donors' samples. The chain employs TRBV7-2 and TRBJ2-5; the D call may be TRBD1 or TRBD2 (6 bases each). The material sequenced was cultured PBMCs, taken from culture after CMV antigen stimulation. CDR3: CASSLVGGGKETQYF. The CDR3 nucleotides are TGTGCCAGCAGCTTAGTAGGGGGAGGTAAAGAGACCCAGTACTTC.